The 10 T cell receptor beta chains below all came from one sample that was sequenced in a study of CD8 T cells in Susac syndrome. RNA amounts of about 0.5 to 1 ug underwent reverse transcription with random hexamers. TCRdb itself ran the immunoSEQ multiplex PCR reads through MiXCR, one entry per CDR3 protein. The sample has about 120,000 distinct CDR3 sequences, roughly 94% seen once. Sequencing input: CD4+ T cells from PBMCs. These receptors all stem from a human donor in good health.

This clonotype came up once. Its ends do not fully match the called genes, so a read error is possible. V gene TRBV3-1 combines with J gene TRBJ2-1; D is unresolved. This CDR3 has 17 residues. Germline V gene sequence: CDR1 LGHDT, CDR2 YNNKEL (reference sequence). The DNA for the CDR3 is TGTGCCAGCAGCCCGTCGGCGACGGGCCGAGAAACTTCCACCAATAAGTTC. This encodes CASSPSATGRETSTNKF.

V and J are TRBV29-1 and TRBJ2-1, with D possibly TRBD1 on 5 matching bases. The CDR3 covers 15 residues. Trimming removed 2 bases at V and 10 bases at J, with 21 bases between. Germline V gene lookup returns CDR1 SQVTM and CDR2 ANQGSEA. The CDR3 DNA follows: TGCAGCGTTGAAAAAGGTCAGGGCCATCTGGGAGAGCAGTTCTTC. Its protein is CSVEKGQGHLGEQFF.

The rearrangement links TRBV5-1 to TRBJ2-1; D may be TRBD1 (5 bases). This CDR3 has 14 amino acids. The germline gives CDR1 SGHRS, CDR2 YFSETQ. Trimming shortened V by 3 bases and J by 8 bases, and 15 bases separated the two germline ends. The CDR3 loop is CASSWIGASDEQFF. CDR3 nucleotide sequence: TGCGCCAGCAGCTGGATTGGGGCTTCTGATGAGCAGTTCTTC.

V usage is TRBV4-3 and J usage is TRBJ1-1; D is ambiguous. Trimming left V 5 bases short and J 3 bases short, with 10 bases between. This CDR3 region has 13 residues. Germline-derived CDR1 and CDR2 are LGHNA and YSLEER. The chain's CDR3 is CASSAVRDTEAFF. The CDR3 DNA is TGCGCCAGCAGCGCGGTTCGGGACACTGAAGCTTTCTTT.

The chain combines TRBV3-1 with TRBJ2-7; D is undetermined. V lost 2 bases and J 4 bases, leaving 9 bases between the germline ends. This CDR3 contains 13 residues. In germline, CDR1 is LGHDT, CDR2 YNNKEL (reference sequence). The CDR3 DNA sequence: TGTGCCAGCAGCCAACTTAATTCTTACGAGCAGTACTTC. The encoded protein is CASSQLNSYEQYF.

The rearrangement uses TRBV7-9 and TRBJ2-7; D is ambiguous. V gave up 5 bases and J gave up 2 bases, with 13 bases separating them. CDR3 length equals 14 residues. Germline CDR1 SEHNR, CDR2 FQNEAQ (reference sequence). In nucleotides, the CDR3 is TGTGCCAGCAGCCCCTCCACATCAACCTACGAGCAGTACTTC. It codes for CASSPSTSTYEQYF.

The chain carries TRBV20-1 and TRBJ2-1; D is possibly TRBD2 (6 bases). The CDR3 consists of 12 residues. The V gene's germline CDR1 is DFQATT and CDR2 SNEGSKA (reference sequence). V dropped 5 bases and J dropped 8 bases, with 13 bases sitting between them. The CDR3 loop is CSAPGLPHEQFF. Written as DNA, the CDR3 is TGCAGTGCTCCGGGACTCCCCCATGAGCAGTTCTTC.

The chain employs TRBV27 and TRBJ2-6; D unresolved. The V end lost 6 bases, the J end lost 0 bases, and 6 bases lay between the germline ends. This CDR3 has 14 amino acids. Germline V gene lookup returns CDR1 MNHEY and CDR2 SMNVEV (reference sequence). The CDR3 reads CASSWDSGANVLTF. CDR3 DNA: TGTGCCAGCAGCTGGGACTCTGGGGCCAACGTCCTGACTTTC.

The V call is TRBV7-2, the J call TRBJ2-5; 9 nucleotides match TRBD2. Germline assignment: CDR1 SGHTA and CDR2 FQGNSA. CDR3 length equals 15 residues. V shed 1 base, J shed 4 bases, and the junction held 4 bases outside the gene matches. CDR3 loop: CASSLGGRDRETQYF. As DNA, the CDR3 is TGTGCCAGCAGCTTAGGCGGGAGGGATCGAGAGACCCAGTACTTC.

The chain is built from TRBV29-1 and TRBJ2-7; no reliable D call. Deletions cut 5 bases from V and 2 bases from J, with 13 bases between. CDR3 length: 13 residues. Germline CDR1 is SQVTM and CDR2 is ANQGSEA. The CDR3 region has the DNA TGCAGCGTTAAGTCTGGGCACGCCTACGAGCAGTACTTC. It translates to CSVKSGHAYEQYF.